This T cell receptor (beta chain) was recovered during a study of shared clonotypes between healthy human individuals. Deep-level assay runs were performed. Some 32,000 T cell genomes, or around 180 ng DNA, went into the sorted-subset replicate PCRs. The protocol was immunoSEQ multiplex PCR, while the TCRdb copy is restricted to in-frame clones and leaves out a portion. The repertoire holds a few hundred thousand clones, with about 69% as singletons. V gave up 1 base and J gave up 7 bases, with 14 bases separating them. The CDR3 extends over 15 amino acids. Germline CDR1 reads MNHEY; CDR2 reads SMNVEV (reference sequence). General study findings and limits: Sequencing depth was expected to affect clonotype sharing among donors.

On this clone: Its antigen is still unknown.

The clonotype comes from a man aged 30 to 39 in good health. This rearrangement joins TRBV27 to TRBJ2-1; D may correspond to TRBD1 or TRBD2 (5 bases each). The sample consisted of memory CD4+ T cells sorted from blood. Subset here: CD45RA-negative fraction. The CDR3 protein is CASSLLAVGGNEQFF. The CDR3 DNA is TGTGCCAGCAGTTTATTGGCGGTTGGGGGAAATGAGCAGTTCTTC.